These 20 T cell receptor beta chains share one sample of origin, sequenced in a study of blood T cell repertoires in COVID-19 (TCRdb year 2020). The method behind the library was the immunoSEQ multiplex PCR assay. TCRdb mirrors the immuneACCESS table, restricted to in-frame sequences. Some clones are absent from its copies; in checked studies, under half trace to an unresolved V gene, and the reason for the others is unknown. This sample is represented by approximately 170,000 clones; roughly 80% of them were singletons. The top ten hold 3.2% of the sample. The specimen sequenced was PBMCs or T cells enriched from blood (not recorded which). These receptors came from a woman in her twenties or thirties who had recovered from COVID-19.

DNA for the CDR3: TGTGCCAGTAGTATAGATAGCTTTGGCTACGAGCAGTACTTC. It encodes CASSIDSFGYEQYF. The rearrangement uses TRBV19 and TRBJ2-7, with D unresolved. The CDR3 sequence is 14 residues long. V was clipped by 0 bases and J by 3 bases, with 9 bases between them. Germline V lookup: CDR1 LNHDA, CDR2 SQIVND (reference sequence). Supplemented by reference TRBV19 and TRBJ2-7, the full variable domain reads DGGITQSPKYLFRKEGQNVTLSCEQNLNHDAMYWYRQDPGQGLRLIYYSQIVNDFQKGDIAEGYSVSREKKESFPLTVTSAQKNPTAFYLCASSIDSFGYEQYFGPGTRLTVT.

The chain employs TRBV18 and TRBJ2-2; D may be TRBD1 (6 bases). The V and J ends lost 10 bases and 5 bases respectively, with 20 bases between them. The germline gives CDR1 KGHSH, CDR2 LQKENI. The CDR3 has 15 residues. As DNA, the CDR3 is TGTGCCACTACACCGGGGAGAAGGGGGACCGGGGAGCTGTTTTTT. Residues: CATTPGRRGTGELFF.

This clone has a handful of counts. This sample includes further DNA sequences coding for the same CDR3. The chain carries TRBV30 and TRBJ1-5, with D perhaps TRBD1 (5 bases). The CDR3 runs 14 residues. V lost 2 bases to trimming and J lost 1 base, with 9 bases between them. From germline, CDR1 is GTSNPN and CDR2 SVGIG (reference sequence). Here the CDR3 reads CAWSLGGSNQPQHF. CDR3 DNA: TGTGCCTGGAGTCTTGGGGGGAGCAATCAGCCCCAGCATTTT.

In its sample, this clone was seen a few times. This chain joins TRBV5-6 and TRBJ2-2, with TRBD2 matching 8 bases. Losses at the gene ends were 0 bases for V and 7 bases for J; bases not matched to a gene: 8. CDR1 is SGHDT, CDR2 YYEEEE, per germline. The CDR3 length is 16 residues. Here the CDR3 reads CASSLDPAGVFGELFF. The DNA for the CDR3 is TGTGCCAGCAGCTTGGACCCAGCGGGAGTGTTCGGGGAGCTGTTTTTT.

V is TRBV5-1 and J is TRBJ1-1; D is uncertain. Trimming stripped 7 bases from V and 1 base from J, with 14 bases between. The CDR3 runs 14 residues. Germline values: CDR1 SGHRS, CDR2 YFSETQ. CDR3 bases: TGCGCCAGCGGAGTGAGAGGGCAGAACACTGAAGCTTTCTTT. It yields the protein CASGVRGQNTEAFF.

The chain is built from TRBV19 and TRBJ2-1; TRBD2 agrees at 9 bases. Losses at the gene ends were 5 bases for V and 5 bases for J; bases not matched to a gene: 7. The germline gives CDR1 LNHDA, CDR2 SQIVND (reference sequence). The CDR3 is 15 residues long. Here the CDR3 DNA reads TGTGCCAGTAGTCCCTGGGGCGGGAGGGACAATGAGCAGTTCTTC. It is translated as CASSPWGGRDNEQFF.

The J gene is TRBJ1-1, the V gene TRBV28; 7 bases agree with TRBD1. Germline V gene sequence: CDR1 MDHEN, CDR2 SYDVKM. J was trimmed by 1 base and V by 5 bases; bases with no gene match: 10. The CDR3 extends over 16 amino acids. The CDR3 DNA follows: TGTGCCAGCAGTAAACCGGACAGGTTTCAGAACACTGAAGCTTTCTTT. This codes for CASSKPDRFQNTEAFF.

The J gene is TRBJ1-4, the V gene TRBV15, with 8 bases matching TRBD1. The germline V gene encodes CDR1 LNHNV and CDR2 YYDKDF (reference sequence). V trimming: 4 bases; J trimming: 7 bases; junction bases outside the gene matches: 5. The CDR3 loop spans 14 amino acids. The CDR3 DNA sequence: TGTGCCACCAGCACCCGGGACAGGAGTGAAAAACTGTTTTTT. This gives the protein CATSTRDRSEKLFF.

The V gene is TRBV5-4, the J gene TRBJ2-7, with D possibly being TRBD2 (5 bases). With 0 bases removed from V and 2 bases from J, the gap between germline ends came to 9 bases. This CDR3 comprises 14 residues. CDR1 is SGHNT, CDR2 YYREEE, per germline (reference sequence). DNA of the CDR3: TGTGCCAGCAGCTTGGCGGGGTACGCCTACGAGCAGTACTTC. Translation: CASSLAGYAYEQYF.

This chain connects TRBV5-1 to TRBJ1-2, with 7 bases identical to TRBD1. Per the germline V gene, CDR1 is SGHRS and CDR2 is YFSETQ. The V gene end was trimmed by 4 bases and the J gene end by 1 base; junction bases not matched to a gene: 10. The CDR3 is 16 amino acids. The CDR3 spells CASSPGSTGVNYGYTF. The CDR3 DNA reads TGCGCCAGCAGCCCAGGTTCTACAGGGGTTAACTATGGCTACACCTTC.

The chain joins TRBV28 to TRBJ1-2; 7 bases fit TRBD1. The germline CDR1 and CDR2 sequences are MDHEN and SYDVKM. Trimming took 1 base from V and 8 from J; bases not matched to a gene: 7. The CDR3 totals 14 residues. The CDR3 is CASSLLTGRRGYTF. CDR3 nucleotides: TGTGCCAGCAGTTTATTGACAGGGCGAAGGGGCTACACCTTC.

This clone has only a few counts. CDR3 sequence reads: CASSLSPRTDTQYF. DNA for the CDR3: TGTGCCAGCAGCTTATCCCCCAGGACAGATACGCAGTATTTT. The V and J genes are TRBV11-2 and TRBJ2-3; no clear D. Trimming took off 2 bases at V and 3 bases at J, with 9 bases between the two ends. The CDR3 is made up of 14 amino acids. The germline CDR1 and CDR2 sequences are SGHAT and FQNNGV.

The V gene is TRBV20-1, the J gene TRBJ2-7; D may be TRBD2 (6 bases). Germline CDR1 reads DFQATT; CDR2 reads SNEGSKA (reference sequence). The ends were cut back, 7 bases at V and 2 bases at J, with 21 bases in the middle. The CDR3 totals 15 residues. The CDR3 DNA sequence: TGCAGTGTTAGTTCTCTGGAGGGAACGACCTACGAGCAGTACTTC. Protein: CSVSSLEGTTYEQYF.

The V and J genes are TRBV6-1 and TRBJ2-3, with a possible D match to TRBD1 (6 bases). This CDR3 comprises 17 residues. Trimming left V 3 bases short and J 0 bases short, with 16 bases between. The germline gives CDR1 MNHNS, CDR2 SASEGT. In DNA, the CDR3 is TGTGCCAGCAGTGATGAGGGCTACAGGGAGAGCACAGATACGCAGTATTTT. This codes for CASSDEGYRESTDTQYF.

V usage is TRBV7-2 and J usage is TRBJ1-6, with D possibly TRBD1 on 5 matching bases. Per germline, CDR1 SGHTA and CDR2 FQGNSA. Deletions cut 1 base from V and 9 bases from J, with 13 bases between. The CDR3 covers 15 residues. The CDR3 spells CASSLGGGVGSPLHF. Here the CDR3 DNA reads TGTGCCAGCAGCTTAGGCGGGGGGGTCGGTTCACCCCTCCACTTT. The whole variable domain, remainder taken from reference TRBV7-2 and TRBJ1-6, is GAGVSQSPSNKVTEKGKDVELRCDPISGHTALYWYRQSLGQGLEFLIYFQGNSAPDKSGLPSDRFSAERTGGSVSTLTIQRTQQEDSAVYLCASSLGGGVGSPLHFGNGTRLTVT.

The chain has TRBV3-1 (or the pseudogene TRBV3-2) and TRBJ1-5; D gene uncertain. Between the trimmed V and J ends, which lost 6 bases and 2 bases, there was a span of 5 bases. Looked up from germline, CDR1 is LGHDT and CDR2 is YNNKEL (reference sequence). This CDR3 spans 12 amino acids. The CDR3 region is CASSTGNQPQHF. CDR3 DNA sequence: TGTGCCAGCAGTACGGGCAATCAGCCCCAGCATTTT.

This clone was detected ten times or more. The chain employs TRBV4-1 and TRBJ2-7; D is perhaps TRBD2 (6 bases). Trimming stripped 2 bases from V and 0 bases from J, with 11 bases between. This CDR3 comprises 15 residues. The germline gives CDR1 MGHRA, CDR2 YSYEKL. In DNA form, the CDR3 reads TGCGCCAGCAGCCAATTGTCTAGCGTCTCCTACGAGCAGTACTTC. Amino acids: CASSQLSSVSYEQYF.

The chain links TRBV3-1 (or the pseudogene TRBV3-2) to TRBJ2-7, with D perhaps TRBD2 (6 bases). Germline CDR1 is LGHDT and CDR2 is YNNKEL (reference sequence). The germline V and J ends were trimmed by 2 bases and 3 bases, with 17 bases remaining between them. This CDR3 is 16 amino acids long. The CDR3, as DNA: TGTGCCAGCAGCCAACAAACGGCAGGAGGGGACTACGAGCAGTACTTC. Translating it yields CASSQQTAGGDYEQYF.

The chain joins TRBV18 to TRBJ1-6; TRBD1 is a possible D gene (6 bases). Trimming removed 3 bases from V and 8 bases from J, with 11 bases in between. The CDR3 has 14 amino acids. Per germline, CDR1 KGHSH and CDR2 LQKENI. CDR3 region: CASSPRGADSPLHF. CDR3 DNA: TGTGCCAGCTCACCTCGGGGGGCCGATTCACCCCTCCACTTT.

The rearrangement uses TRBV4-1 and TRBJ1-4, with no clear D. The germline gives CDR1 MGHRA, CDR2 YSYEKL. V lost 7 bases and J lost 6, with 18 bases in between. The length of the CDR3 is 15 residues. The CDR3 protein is CASKLTDVAYEKLFF. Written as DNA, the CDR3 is TGCGCCAGCAAGTTAACCGACGTAGCCTATGAAAAACTGTTTTTT.